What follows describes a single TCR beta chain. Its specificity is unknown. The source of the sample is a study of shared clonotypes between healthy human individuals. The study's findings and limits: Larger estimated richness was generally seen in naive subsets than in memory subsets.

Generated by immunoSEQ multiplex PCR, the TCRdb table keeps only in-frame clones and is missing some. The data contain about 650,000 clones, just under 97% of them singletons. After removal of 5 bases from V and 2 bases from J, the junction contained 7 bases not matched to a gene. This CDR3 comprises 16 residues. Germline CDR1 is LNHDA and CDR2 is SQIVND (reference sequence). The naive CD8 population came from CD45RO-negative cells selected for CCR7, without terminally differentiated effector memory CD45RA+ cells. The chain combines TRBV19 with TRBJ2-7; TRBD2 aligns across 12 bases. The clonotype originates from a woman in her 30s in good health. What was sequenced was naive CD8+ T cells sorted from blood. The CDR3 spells CASSPLTSGGTYEQYF. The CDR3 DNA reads TGTGCCAGTAGTCCCTTGACTAGCGGGGGAACCTACGAGCAGTACTTC.